This T cell receptor beta chain was captured in a study of graft-versus-host responses after intestinal transplantation. Background on the study: Multivisceral, liver-intestinal, or isolated intestinal transplants were given to recipients. After anti-thymocyte globulin induction, recipients took tacrolimus and steroids for about 3 years.

CDR1 and CDR2 from the germline V gene are ENHRY and SYGVKD. Trimming removed 6 bases at V and 0 bases at J, with 5 bases between. This CDR3 comprises 12 residues. Profiled with immunoSEQ multiplex PCR; TCRdb holds only in-frame clones, not every one. The repertoire holds 90,000 or so clones, with roughly 80% as singletons. The study, taken as a whole, reports: Analysis identified GvH clones in recipient marrow, with some appearing first in ileum or blood. Researchers found peak circulating GvH clone levels linked to early post-transplant HvG declines.

Worth noting for this clone: Its antigen remains unidentified.

The chain is built from TRBV10-3 and TRBJ2-5; D perhaps matches TRBD1 (5 bases). The clonotype originates from a human donor who received an intestinal transplant. The sample consisted of unstimulated CD4+ T cells sorted from spleen or lymph node cells, taken before intestinal transplant. This CDR3 reads CAISRDQETQYF. The CDR3 region has the DNA TGTGCCATCAGCAGGGACCAAGAGACCCAGTACTTC.